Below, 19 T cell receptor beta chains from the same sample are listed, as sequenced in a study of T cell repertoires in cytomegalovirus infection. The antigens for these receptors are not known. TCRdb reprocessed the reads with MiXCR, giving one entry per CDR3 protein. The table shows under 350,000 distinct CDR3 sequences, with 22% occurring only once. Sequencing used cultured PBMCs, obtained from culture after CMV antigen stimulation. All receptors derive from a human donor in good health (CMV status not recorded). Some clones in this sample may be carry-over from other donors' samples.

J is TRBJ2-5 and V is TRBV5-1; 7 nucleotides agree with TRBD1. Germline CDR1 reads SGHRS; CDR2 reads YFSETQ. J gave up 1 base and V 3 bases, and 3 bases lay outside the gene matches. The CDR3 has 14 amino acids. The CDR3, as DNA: TGCGCCAGCAGCTCAGGGACAGCCCAAGAGACCCAGTACTTC. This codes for CASSSGTAQETQYF.

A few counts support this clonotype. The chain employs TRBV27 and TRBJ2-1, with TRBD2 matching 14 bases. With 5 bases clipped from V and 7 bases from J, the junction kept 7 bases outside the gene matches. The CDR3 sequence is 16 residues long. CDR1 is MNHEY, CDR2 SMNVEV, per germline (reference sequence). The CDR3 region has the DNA TGTGCCAGCAGTACACGACTAGCGGGAGGGCTAAATGAGCAGTTCTTC. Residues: CASSTRLAGGLNEQFF.

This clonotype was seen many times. CDR3 sequence (DNA): TGTGCCAGCAGCTTAGCCCCTAGCGGGGGGGCCTACGAGCAGTACTTC. It yields the protein CASSLAPSGGAYEQYF. The J gene is TRBJ2-7, the V gene TRBV7-2, with TRBD2 identical over 12 bases. This CDR3 comprises 16 residues. CDR1 and CDR2 (germline): SGHTA, FQGNSA. V shed 0 bases, J shed 2 bases, and the junction held 2 bases outside the gene matches.

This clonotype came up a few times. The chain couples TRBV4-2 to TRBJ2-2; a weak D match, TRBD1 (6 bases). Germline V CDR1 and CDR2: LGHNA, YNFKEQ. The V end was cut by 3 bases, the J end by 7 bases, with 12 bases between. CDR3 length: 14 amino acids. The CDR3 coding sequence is TGTGCCAGCAGCCAGGACCGCAGGGGCGGGGAGCTGTTTTTT. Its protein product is CASSQDRRGGELFF.

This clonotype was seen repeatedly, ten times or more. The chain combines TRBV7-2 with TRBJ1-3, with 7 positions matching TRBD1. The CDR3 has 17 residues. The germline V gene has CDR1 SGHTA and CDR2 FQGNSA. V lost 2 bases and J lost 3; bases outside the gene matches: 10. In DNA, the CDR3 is TGTGCCAGCAGCTTACGGGGGCAGGGGGTTGGTGGAAACACCATATATTTT. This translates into CASSLRGQGVGGNTIYF.

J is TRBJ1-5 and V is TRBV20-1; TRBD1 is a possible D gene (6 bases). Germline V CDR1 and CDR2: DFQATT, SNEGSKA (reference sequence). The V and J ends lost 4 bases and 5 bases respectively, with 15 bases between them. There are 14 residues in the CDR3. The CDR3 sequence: CSATTQGGYQPQHF. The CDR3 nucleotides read TGCAGTGCTACAACCCAAGGGGGGTATCAGCCCCAGCATTTT.

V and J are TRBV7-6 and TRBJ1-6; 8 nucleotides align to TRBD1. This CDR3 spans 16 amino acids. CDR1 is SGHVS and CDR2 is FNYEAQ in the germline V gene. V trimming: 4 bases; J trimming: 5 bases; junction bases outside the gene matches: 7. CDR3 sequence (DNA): TGTGCCAGCAGCTCGACCAGACAGGGGAATAATTCACCCCTCCACTTT. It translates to CASSSTRQGNNSPLHF.

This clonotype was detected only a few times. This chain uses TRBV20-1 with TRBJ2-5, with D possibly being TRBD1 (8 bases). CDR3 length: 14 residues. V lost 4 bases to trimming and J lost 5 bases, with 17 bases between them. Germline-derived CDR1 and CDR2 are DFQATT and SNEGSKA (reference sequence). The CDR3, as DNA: TGCAGTGCTACTGGACAGGGAGGGCCGGAGACCCAGTACTTC. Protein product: CSATGQGGPETQYF.

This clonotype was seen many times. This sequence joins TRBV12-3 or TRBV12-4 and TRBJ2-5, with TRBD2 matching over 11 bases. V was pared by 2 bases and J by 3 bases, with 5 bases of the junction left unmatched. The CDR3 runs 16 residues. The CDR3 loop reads CASSLLLAGAKETQYF. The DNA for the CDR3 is TGTGCCAGCAGTTTATTACTAGCGGGAGCCAAAGAGACCCAGTACTTC.

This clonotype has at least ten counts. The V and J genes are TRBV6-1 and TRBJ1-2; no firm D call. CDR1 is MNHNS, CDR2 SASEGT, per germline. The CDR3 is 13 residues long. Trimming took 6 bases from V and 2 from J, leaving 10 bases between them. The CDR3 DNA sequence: TGTGCCAGCAGCCGCGGCTCCAACTATGGCTACACCTTC. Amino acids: CASSRGSNYGYTF.

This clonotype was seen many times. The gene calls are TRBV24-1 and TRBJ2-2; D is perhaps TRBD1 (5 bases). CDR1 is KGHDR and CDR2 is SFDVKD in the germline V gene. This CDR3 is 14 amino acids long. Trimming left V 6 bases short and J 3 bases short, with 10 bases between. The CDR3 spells CATSPGQYTGELFF. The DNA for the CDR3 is TGTGCCACCAGTCCAGGACAATACACCGGGGAGCTGTTTTTT.

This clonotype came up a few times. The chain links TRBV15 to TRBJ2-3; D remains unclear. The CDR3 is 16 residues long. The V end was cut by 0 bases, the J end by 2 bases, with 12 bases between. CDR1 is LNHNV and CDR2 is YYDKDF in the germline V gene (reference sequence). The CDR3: CATSRDPRAYTDTQYF. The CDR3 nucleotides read TGTGCCACCAGCAGAGATCCCCGGGCTTACACAGATACGCAGTATTTT.

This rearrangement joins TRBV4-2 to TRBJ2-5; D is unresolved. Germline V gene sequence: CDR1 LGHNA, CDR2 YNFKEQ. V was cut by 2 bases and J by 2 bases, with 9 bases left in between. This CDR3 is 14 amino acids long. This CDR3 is CASSQLLGQETQYF. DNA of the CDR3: TGTGCCAGCAGCCAACTTCTTGGGCAAGAGACCCAGTACTTC.

The CDR3 nucleotides read TGTGCCAGCAGCTTGGCCCCTCTAGCGGGAGTGGGTGAGCAGTTCTTC. It encodes CASSLAPLAGVGEQFF. This rearrangement joins TRBV5-5 to TRBJ2-1, with 10 bases identical to TRBD2. V trimming: 0 bases; J trimming: 9 bases; junction bases outside the gene matches: 9. The CDR3 covers 16 residues. Germline CDR1 SGHKS, CDR2 YYEKEE (reference sequence).

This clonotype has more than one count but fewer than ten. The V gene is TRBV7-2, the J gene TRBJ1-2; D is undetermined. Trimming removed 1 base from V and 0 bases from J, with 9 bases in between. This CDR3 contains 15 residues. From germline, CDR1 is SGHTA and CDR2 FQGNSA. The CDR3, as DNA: TGTGCCAGCAGCTTAGATCCAGTCTCTAACTATGGCTACACCTTC. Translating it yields CASSLDPVSNYGYTF. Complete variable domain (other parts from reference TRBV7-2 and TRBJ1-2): GAGVSQSPSNKVTEKGKDVELRCDPISGHTALYWYRQSLGQGLEFLIYFQGNSAPDKSGLPSDRFSAERTGGSVSTLTIQRTQQEDSAVYLCASSLDPVSNYGYTFGSGTRLTVV.

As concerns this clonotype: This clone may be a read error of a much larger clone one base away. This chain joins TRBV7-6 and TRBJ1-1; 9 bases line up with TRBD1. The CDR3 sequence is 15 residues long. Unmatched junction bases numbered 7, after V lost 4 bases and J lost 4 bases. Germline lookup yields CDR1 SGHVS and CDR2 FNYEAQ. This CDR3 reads CASSSGTGQGTEAFF. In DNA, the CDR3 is TGTGCCAGCAGCTCCGGGACAGGGCAGGGCACTGAAGCTTTCTTT.

The CDR3 DNA reads TGTGCCAGCAGTTTGAGACAGCTATCCTACGAGCAGTACTTC. Amino acid sequence: CASSLRQLSYEQYF. The chain employs TRBV12-3 or TRBV12-4 and TRBJ2-7; TRBD1 is a possible D gene (5 bases). V shed 3 bases and J shed 1 base, with 10 bases lying between them. The CDR3 consists of 14 residues.

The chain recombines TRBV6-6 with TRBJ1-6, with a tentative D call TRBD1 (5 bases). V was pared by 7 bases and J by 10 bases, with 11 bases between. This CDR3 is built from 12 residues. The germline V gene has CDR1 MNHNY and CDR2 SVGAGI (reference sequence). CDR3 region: CASKGVESPLHF. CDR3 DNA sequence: TGTGCCAGCAAAGGGGTCGAATCACCCCTCCACTTT.

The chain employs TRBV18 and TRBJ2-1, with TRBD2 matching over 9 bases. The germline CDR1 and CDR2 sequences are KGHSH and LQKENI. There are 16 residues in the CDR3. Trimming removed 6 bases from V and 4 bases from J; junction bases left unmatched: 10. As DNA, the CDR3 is TGTGCCAGCTCTAAACCCTCCAGCGGGGGGTACAATGAGCAGTTCTTC. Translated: CASSKPSSGGYNEQFF.